The T cell receptor beta chain under discussion was sequenced for a study of CD8 T cells in Susac syndrome. Study information: Patients with Susac syndrome were therapy-naive, taking corticosteroids, with some also receiving intravenous immunoglobulin, or taking intravenous immunoglobulin alone at the time their blood was drawn.

RNA amounts of about 0.5 to 1 ug underwent reverse transcription with random hexamers. TCRdb processed the immunoSEQ multiplex PCR reads anew with MiXCR; each CDR3 protein has one entry. Among about 120,000 distinct CDR3 sequences listed, 90% to 95% were seen once. CDR3 length equals 14 residues. The V end lost 5 bases, the J end lost 6 bases, and 14 bases lay between the germline ends. The V gene's germline CDR1 is SGHAT and CDR2 FQNNGV. Negative isolation was used for CD8+ and CD4+ T cells and FACS enrichment for TEMRA cells. V and J are TRBV11-2 and TRBJ2-1; no firm D call. The sequence came from a human donor with Susac syndrome. Sequences were obtained from CD8+ T cells from PBMCs. The CDR3 spells CASSAASWGNEQFF. The CDR3 DNA reads as TGTGCCAGCAGCGCGGCTAGTTGGGGCAATGAGCAGTTCTTC.